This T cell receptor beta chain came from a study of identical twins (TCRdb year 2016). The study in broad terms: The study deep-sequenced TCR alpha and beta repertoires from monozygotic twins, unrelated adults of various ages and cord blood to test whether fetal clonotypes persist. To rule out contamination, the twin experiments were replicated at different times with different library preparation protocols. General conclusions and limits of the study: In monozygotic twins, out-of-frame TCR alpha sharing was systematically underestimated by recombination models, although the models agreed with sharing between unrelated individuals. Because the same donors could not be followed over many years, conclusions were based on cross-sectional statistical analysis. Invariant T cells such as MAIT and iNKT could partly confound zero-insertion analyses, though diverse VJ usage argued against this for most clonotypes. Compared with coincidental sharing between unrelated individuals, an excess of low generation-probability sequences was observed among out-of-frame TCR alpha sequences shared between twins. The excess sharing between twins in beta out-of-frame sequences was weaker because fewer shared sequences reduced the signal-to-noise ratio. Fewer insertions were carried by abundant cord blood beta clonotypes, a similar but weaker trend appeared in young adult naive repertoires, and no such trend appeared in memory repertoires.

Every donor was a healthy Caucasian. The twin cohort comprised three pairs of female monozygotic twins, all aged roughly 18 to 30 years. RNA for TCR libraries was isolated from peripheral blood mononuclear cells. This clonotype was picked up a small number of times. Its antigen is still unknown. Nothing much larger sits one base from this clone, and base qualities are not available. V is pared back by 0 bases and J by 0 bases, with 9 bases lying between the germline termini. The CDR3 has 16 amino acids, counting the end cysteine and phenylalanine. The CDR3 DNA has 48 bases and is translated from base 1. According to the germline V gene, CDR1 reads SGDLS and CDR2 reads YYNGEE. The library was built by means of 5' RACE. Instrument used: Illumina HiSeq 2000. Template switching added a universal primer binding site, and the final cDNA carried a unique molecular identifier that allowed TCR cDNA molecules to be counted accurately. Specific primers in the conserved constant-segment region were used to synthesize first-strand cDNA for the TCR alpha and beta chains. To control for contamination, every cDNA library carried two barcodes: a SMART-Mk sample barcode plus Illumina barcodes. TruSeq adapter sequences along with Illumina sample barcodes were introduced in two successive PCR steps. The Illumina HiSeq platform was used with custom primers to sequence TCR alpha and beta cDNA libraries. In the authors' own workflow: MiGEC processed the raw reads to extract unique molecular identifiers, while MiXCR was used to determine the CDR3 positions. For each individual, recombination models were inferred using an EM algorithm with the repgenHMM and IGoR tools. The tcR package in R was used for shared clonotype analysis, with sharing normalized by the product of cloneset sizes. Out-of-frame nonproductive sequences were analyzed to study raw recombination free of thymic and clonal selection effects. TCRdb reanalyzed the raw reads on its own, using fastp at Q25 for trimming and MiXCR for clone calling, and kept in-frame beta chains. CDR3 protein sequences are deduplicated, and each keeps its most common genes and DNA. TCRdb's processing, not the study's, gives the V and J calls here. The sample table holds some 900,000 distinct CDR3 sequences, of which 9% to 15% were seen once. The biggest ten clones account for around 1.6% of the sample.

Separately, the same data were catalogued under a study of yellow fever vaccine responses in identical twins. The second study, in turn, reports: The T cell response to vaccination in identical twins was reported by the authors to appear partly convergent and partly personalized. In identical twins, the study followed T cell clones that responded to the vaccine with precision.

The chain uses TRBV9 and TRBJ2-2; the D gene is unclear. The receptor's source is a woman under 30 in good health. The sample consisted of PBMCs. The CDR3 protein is CASSVVPDANTGELFF. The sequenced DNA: TGTGCCAGCAGCGTAGTACCCGATGCGAACACCGGGGAGCTGTTTTTT.